Described below is a single T cell receptor beta chain sequence and its context. The antigen is not known. The CDR3 covers 13 residues. V was pared by 6 bases and J by 5 bases, with 10 bases between. Germline V gene lookup returns CDR1 MGHRA and CDR2 YSYEKL. The entry originates in a study of identifying expanded T cells in peripheral blood. Study-wide findings and caveats: About 1.2 clones differed between technical replicates, versus about 15 and 19 over time. Across healthy donors, higher total template counts meant significantly greater roughly two-week count variance.

Profiling relied on immunoSEQ multiplex PCR, and the TCRdb table lists in-frame clones only, not all of them. The profile shows around 84,000 clones, about 90% of them singletons. Healthy donors had no documented immune events, such as infections, while sampled. The rearrangement joins TRBV4-1 to TRBJ1-4; no clear D. The TCR sequence derives from a person between 18 and 69 years old in good health. Sequencing was carried out using blood. This CDR3 is CASSWTGNEKLFF. The CDR3 nucleotides are TGCGCCAGCAGTTGGACGGGCAATGAAAAACTGTTTTTT.